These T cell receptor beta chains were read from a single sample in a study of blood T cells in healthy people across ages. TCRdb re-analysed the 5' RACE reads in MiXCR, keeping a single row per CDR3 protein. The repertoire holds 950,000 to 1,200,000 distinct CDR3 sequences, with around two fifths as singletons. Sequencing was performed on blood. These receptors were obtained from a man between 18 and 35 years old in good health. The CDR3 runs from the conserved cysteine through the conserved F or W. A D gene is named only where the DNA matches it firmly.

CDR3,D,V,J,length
CASSMGTTPYNEQFF,TRBD2,TRBV19,TRBJ2-1,15
CASSVSTVNSPLHF,NA,TRBV9,TRBJ1-6,14
CASSLPLKENEKLFF,NA,TRBV7-2,TRBJ1-4,15
CASSTSGTALYGYTF,NA,TRBV27,TRBJ1-2,15
CASSYANQGNTEAFF,NA,TRBV6-6,TRBJ1-1,15
CSVREGYGYTF,NA,TRBV20-1,TRBJ1-2,11
CSVGERGHSYNEQYF,TRBD2,TRBV29-1,NA,15
CSARDNEGSTDTQYF,NA,TRBV20-1,TRBJ2-3,15
CASREYRGDSYNEQFF,NA,TRBV5-6,TRBJ2-1,16
CASSLAARREDEQYF,NA,TRBV27,NA,15
CASSESGQGVGYTF,TRBD1,TRBV6-4,TRBJ1-2,14
CASSLVGTAFNEQFF,TRBD1,TRBV7-6,TRBJ2-1,15
CASSPPPFF,NA,TRBV12-3/TRBV12-4,TRBJ2-1,9
CASSLVGSGGARDEQFF,TRBD2,TRBV7-2,TRBJ2-1,17
CASGLADTQYF,NA,TRBV12-5,TRBJ2-3,11
CASSLASGDGYTF,NA,TRBV7-8,TRBJ1-2,13
CASGQVSGNTIYF,TRBD1,TRBV6-6,TRBJ1-3,13
CSARGGIGTGYGYTF,TRBD1,TRBV20-1,TRBJ1-2,15
CASSQESGLSYNEQFF,NA,TRBV4-2,TRBJ2-1,16
CASSLNTGGGYGYTF,TRBD1,TRBV7-9,TRBJ1-2,15
CASSQILQGGTEAFF,NA,TRBV4-1,TRBJ1-1,15
CASSPTFPGQVGWNTEAFF,TRBD1,TRBV9,TRBJ1-1,19
CASGLAGPYEQYF,NA,TRBV12-5,TRBJ2-7,13
CASGGKGEINEKLFF,NA,TRBV28,TRBJ1-4,15
CARSVGTLGLDTQYF,NA,TRBV9,TRBJ2-3,15
CAIRGGGDEAFF,NA,TRBV10-3,TRBJ1-1,12
CASSYQQGGKPQHF,NA,TRBV6-2/TRBV6-3,TRBJ1-5,14
CASSDRYGYTF,NA,TRBV12-3/TRBV12-4,TRBJ1-2,11
CASSELGQGNEQYF,TRBD1,TRBV25-1,TRBJ2-7,14
CSAGDRRGRTEAFF,NA,TRBV20-1,TRBJ1-1,14
CASSQDPSRKAPGELFF,NA,TRBV4-3,TRBJ2-2,17
CASSLSAGSGETQYF,NA,TRBV28,TRBJ2-5,15
CAIRNIRGGTGELFF,NA,TRBV10-3,TRBJ2-2,15
CASLGRYGYTF,NA,TRBV2,TRBJ1-2,11
CASSPGRGRPMNTEAFF,NA,TRBV5-1,TRBJ1-1,17
CASRRDTGELFF,NA,TRBV2,TRBJ2-2,12
CSADTRDSQETQYF,TRBD1,TRBV20-1,TRBJ2-5,14
CASGRGFVSYEQYF,NA,TRBV6-2/TRBV6-3,TRBJ2-7,14
CASSQGRLATSTDTQYF,TRBD2,TRBV4-3,TRBJ2-3,17
CSAREEGLGSYEQYF,TRBD2,TRBV20-1,TRBJ2-7,15
CASSLLTSGGQGEQFF,TRBD2,TRBV28,TRBJ2-1,16
CASGSSYNEQFF,NA,TRBV6-5,TRBJ2-1,12
CASSDRVGNTGELFF,NA,TRBV2,TRBJ2-2,15
CASSLEVSIGVAYGYTF,NA,TRBV7-8,TRBJ1-2,17
CASSSPLAGGSDTQYF,TRBD2,TRBV7-6,TRBJ2-3,16
CASSQEGHRVGETQYF,NA,TRBV4-3,TRBJ2-3,16
CASSPLSRVDNQPQHF,NA,TRBV18,TRBJ1-5,16
CASRDPGQGFF,TRBD1,TRBV6-1,TRBJ2-1,11
CSASPGAGLEQYF,NA,TRBV20-1,TRBJ2-7,13